This T cell receptor (beta chain) is drawn from a study of blood T cells in healthy people across ages. Germline CDR1 MNHNS, CDR2 SASEGT. The V gene end was trimmed by 4 bases and the J gene end by 0 bases; junction bases not matched to a gene: 11. CDR3 length equals 19 residues. Whenever a sample was processed, at least 7 million PBMCs were isolated. For the second PCR, which ran for about 7 to 11 cycles, a sample-barcoded 5' primer and a J-beta primer mix were used. TCRdb ran MiXCR on the 5' RACE reads and lists one entry per CDR3 protein. This table holds 700,000 to 900,000 distinct CDR3 sequences, around 25% found once. Separately, the same data were catalogued under a study of T cells of mothers and their children. Per that paper: Three healthy Caucasian mothers and their six children were the donors.

Sequenced material: blood. This chain links TRBV6-1 with TRBJ2-1; 11 bases align to TRBD2. This clonotype was sampled from a boy younger than 18 in good health. The CDR3 DNA reads TGTGCCAGCAGTGGACTAGCGGGGCTTGCCCTGTTCTCCTACAATGAGCAGTTCTTC. Translating gives CASSGLAGLALFSYNEQFF.